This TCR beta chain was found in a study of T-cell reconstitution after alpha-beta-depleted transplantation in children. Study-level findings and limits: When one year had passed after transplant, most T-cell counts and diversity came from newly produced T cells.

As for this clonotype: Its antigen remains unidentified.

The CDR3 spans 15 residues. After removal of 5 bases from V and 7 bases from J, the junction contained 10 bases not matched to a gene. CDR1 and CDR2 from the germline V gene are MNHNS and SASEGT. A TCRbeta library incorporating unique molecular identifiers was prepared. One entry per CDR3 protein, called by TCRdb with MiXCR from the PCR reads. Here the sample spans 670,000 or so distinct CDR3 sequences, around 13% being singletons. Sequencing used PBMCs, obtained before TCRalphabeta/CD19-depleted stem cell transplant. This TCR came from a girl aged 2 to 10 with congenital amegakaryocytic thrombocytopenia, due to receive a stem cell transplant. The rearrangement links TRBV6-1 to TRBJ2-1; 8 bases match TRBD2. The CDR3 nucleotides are TGTGCCAGCAGTAAGCGGGAGCTTCTTATGAATGAGCAGTTCTTC. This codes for CASSKRELLMNEQFF.